The rows below give T cell receptor beta chains drawn from one sample of a study of blood T cells in healthy people across ages. TCRdb fed the 5' RACE reads into MiXCR, producing one record per CDR3 protein. Among 600,000 to 800,000 distinct CDR3 sequences listed, 20% to 25% were seen once. The material sequenced was blood. All receptors derive from an older man in good health. CDR3s include the opening cysteine and the closing phenylalanine or tryptophan. The D gene is left open where the match is weak. Size is stated for part of the rows, as once, few or many counts, or as a class when the clone is expanded.

J	size	D	length	V	CDR3	DNA
TRBJ2-7	-	-	13	TRBV10-3	CAISASSFYEQYF	TGTGCCATCAGTGCGTCCAGCTTCTACGAGCAGTACTTC
TRBJ2-1	few	TRBD1	16	TRBV7-9	CASSSGQGLSYNEQFF	TGTGCCAGCAGCTCAGGACAGGGACTCTCCTACAATGAGCAGTTCTTC
TRBJ2-1	few	TRBD2	16	TRBV3-1	CASSHNGRAPENEQFF	TGTGCCAGCAGCCATAACGGGAGGGCCCCGGAAAATGAGCAGTTCTTC
TRBJ2-3	-	TRBD1	13	TRBV27	CASSPGQGYTQYF	TGTGCCAGCAGTCCCGGACAGGGGTATACGCAGTATTTT
TRBJ1-6	few	-	16	TRBV27	CASCIREGSYNSPLHF	TGTGCCAGCTGTATCAGGGAGGGATCCTATAATTCACCCCTCCACTTT
TRBJ2-5	few	-	11	TRBV29-1	CSKVVGETQYF	TGCAGCAAGGTAGTAGGGGAGACCCAGTACTTC
TRBJ2-4	many	TRBD2	16	TRBV27	CASSKLAGVTKNIQYF	TGTGCCAGCAGTAAACTAGCGGGAGTAACCAAAAACATTCAGTACTTC
TRBJ2-7	-	-	13	TRBV2	CASSEGGSYEQHF	TGTGCCAGCAGTGAAGGCGGGTCCTACGAGCAGCACTTC
TRBJ2-1	few	TRBD2	14	TRBV20-1	CSASTAGYYNEQFF	TGCAGTGCTAGCACAGCGGGATATTACAATGAGCAGTTCTTC
TRBJ2-1	few	-	16	TRBV21-1	CASSHPAGVTYNEQFF	TGTGCCAGCAGCCACCCAGCGGGGGTGACCTACAATGAGCAGTTCTTC